This TCR beta chain was recovered during a study of blood T cells in healthy people across ages. Findings and limits, study-wide: Estimates of diversity drawn from one million T cells were considered underestimates. Age advanced and TCR beta diversity per million T cells fell, roughly linearly.

A remark on this clonotype: The antigen is not known.

The CDR3 is made up of 15 amino acids. Germline V gives CDR1 SNHLY, CDR2 FYNNEI. Trimming took 6 bases from V and 2 from J; bases not matched to a gene: 8. PCR was performed a second time for roughly 7 to 12 cycles using a sample-barcoded 5' primer and a J-beta primer mix. A 12-random-nucleotide template-switch adaptor tagged each cDNA molecule. TCRdb reprocessed the 5' RACE reads with MiXCR, giving one entry per CDR3 protein. The sample shows about 640,000 distinct CDR3 sequences, about 54% of them seen only once. The gene calls are TRBV2 and TRBJ2-7; 9 nucleotides match TRBD1. The specimen was blood. The sequence came from a man between 60 and 75 years old in good health. DNA of the CDR3: TGTGCCAGCAGGGCGAGGGGACAGGGAGCCTACGAGCAGTACTTC. Its protein product is CASRARGQGAYEQYF.